Below, 19 T cell receptor beta chains from the same sample are listed, as sequenced in a study of blood T cell repertoires in COVID-19. Assay: immunoSEQ multiplex PCR; the TCRdb copy retains only in-frame clones and omits some. In the table there are about 61,000 clones, about 78% of which are singletons. The sequenced material came from peripheral blood. The receptors here all came from a man at least 80 years old with active or convalescent COVID-19.

The V gene is TRBV5-4, the J gene TRBJ1-3; no clear D. The germline gives CDR1 SGHNT, CDR2 YYREEE (reference sequence). The CDR3 runs to 13 residues. The V gene lost 4 bases and the J gene lost 4 bases, with 9 bases spanning the gap. This chain's CDR3 is CASSRQAGNTIYF. DNA of the CDR3: TGTGCCAGCAGCCGCCAGGCCGGAAACACCATATATTTT.

The genes are TRBV19 and TRBJ1-5; no firm D call. The CDR3 totals 15 residues. V was cut by 1 base and J by 7 bases, with 14 bases left in between. Germline V CDR1 and CDR2: LNHDA, SQIVND (reference sequence). The CDR3 DNA sequence: TGTGCCAGTAGTATAGGGAACTTCGACGGGCAGCCCCAGCATTTT. The encoded protein is CASSIGNFDGQPQHF.

The chain links TRBV28 to TRBJ2-7; 7 bases are shared with TRBD2. Germline V CDR1 and CDR2: MDHEN, SYDVKM. The ends lost 2 bases at V and 7 bases at J; junction bases unmatched: 11. This CDR3 has 15 residues. CDR3 residues: CASSLKRGGPGEQYF. For the CDR3, the DNA is TGTGCCAGCAGTTTAAAGCGGGGCGGGCCGGGGGAGCAGTACTTC.

The rearrangement uses TRBV27 and TRBJ2-3; D is perhaps TRBD1 (5 bases). V lost 6 bases to trimming and J lost 7 bases, with 14 bases between them. CDR3 size: 13 residues. The germline V gene has CDR1 MNHEY and CDR2 SMNVEV (reference sequence). CDR3 region: CASRTQGGYTQYF. Here the CDR3 DNA reads TGTGCCAGCAGAACCCAGGGTGGATATACGCAGTATTTT.

J is TRBJ2-1 and V is TRBV6-5, with D possibly matching TRBD1 (6 bases). The V end was cut by 5 bases, the J end by 5 bases, with 13 bases between. CDR3 size: 14 residues. The germline V gene encodes CDR1 MNHEY and CDR2 SVGAGI. The CDR3 loop reads CASSNRAAHNEQFF. Here the CDR3 DNA reads TGTGCCAGCAGTAACAGGGCAGCACACAATGAGCAGTTCTTC.

The CDR3 DNA is TGTGCCAGTAGTAACAGGGGTCACACCCCTTACGAGCAGTACTTC. Translated, it gives CASSNRGHTPYEQYF. The chain is built from TRBV19 and TRBJ2-7, with 7 positions matching TRBD1. This CDR3 is 15 amino acids long. J lost 4 bases, V lost 4 bases, and 10 bases had no gene match. Germline CDR1 LNHDA, CDR2 SQIVND (reference sequence).

This clone has just one count. V gene TRBV5-4 combines with J gene TRBJ2-5; TRBD2 might be the D (6 bases). CDR1 and CDR2 (germline): SGHNT, YYREEE (reference sequence). This CDR3 is built from 15 residues. Trimming pared 1 base from V and 2 bases from J, leaving 12 bases between. In DNA form, the CDR3 reads TGTGCCAGCAGCTTGCGGGGACTGAAGCAAGAGACCCAGTACTTC. This codes for CASSLRGLKQETQYF.

The chain joins TRBV2 to TRBJ1-6; D is undetermined. Germline V lookup: CDR1 SNHLY, CDR2 FYNNEI. CDR3 length equals 14 residues. V dropped 4 bases and J dropped 7 bases, with 11 bases sitting between them. In nucleotides, the CDR3 is TGTGCCAGCAGTGTCCTACAGTCCAATTCACCCCTCCACTTT. Its protein product is CASSVLQSNSPLHF.

This clone has just one count. This rearrangement joins TRBV18 to TRBJ2-5; D is perhaps TRBD2 (6 bases). The CDR3 runs 15 residues. Germline CDR1 and CDR2: KGHSH and LQKENI. The V end lost 3 bases, the J end lost 0 bases, and 11 bases lay between the germline ends. The CDR3 nucleotides are TGTGCCAGCTCACCCCCGGGACTGGACCAAGAGACCCAGTACTTC. Residues: CASSPPGLDQETQYF.

The gene calls are TRBV11-1 and TRBJ1-6, with D possibly being TRBD1 (6 bases). Trimming removed 5 bases from V and 9 bases from J, with 8 bases in between. CDR1 SGHAT and CDR2 FQDESV come from the germline V gene (reference sequence). This CDR3 contains 12 residues. The CDR3 spells CASSLRGSPLHF. CDR3 DNA: TGTGCCAGCAGCCTCAGGGGTTCACCCCTCCACTTT.

The chain uses TRBV19 and TRBJ2-7; D gene ambiguous. The ends were cut back, 3 bases at V and 3 bases at J, with 12 bases in the middle. Germline CDR1 reads LNHDA; CDR2 reads SQIVND (reference sequence). CDR3 length: 14 amino acids. CDR3 amino acids: CASSIQVSNYEQYF. The CDR3 bases are TGTGCCAGTAGTATTCAGGTCTCCAACTACGAGCAGTACTTC.

Worth noting for this clone: One base away lies a much larger clone, so this may be a sequencing read error. The same CDR3 arises from other DNA sequences in this sample as well. This chain links TRBV5-1 with TRBJ2-3; D is ambiguous. The CDR3 is 11 amino acids. CDR1 and CDR2 (germline): SGHRS, YFSETQ. Trimming took 6 bases from V and 2 from J, leaving 4 bases between them. DNA for the CDR3: TGCGCCAGCACAAACACAGATACGCAGTATTTT. This codes for CASTNTDTQYF. The whole variable domain, remainder taken from reference TRBV5-1 and TRBJ2-3, is KAGVTQTPRYLIKTRGQQVTLSCSPISGHRSVSWYQQTPGQGLQFLFEYFSETQRNKGNFPGRFSGRQFSNSRSEMNVSTLELGDSALYLCASTNTDTQYFGPGTRLTVL.

This chain connects TRBV19 to TRBJ1-5; 9 nucleotides align to TRBD1. This CDR3 has 13 residues. The V segment lost 5 bases and the J segment 6 bases; nucleotides outside the gene matches: 2. CDR1 is LNHDA and CDR2 is SQIVND in the germline V gene (reference sequence). CDR3 in amino acids: CASSLGQGQPQHF. The CDR3 DNA is TGTGCCAGTAGTCTGGGACAGGGTCAGCCCCAGCATTTT.

The CDR3 sequence: CASSKQDNEQFF. The CDR3, as DNA: TGTGCCAGCAGTAAGCAGGACAATGAGCAGTTCTTC. V usage is TRBV6-5 and J usage is TRBJ2-1; D not certain. CDR1 and CDR2 (germline): MNHEY, SVGAGI. V shed 5 bases and J shed 5 bases, with 7 bases lying between them. The CDR3 runs 12 residues.

This chain uses TRBV4-1 with TRBJ2-5, with a possible D match to TRBD1 (6 bases). The length of the CDR3 is 15 residues. Germline-derived CDR1 and CDR2 are MGHRA and YSYEKL. The V and J ends lost 3 bases and 7 bases respectively, with 18 bases between them. The CDR3: CASSHPGTSIGTQYF. CDR3 nucleotides: TGCGCCAGCAGCCACCCCGGGACATCAATCGGGACCCAGTACTTC.

The rearrangement joins TRBV27 to TRBJ2-5, with D perhaps matching TRBD2 (5 bases). Germline CDR1 is MNHEY and CDR2 is SMNVEV (reference sequence). V was pared by 3 bases and J by 5 bases, with 10 bases between. The CDR3 is 13 residues long. The chain's CDR3 is CASSFNRGETQYF. CDR3 in DNA: TGTGCCAGCAGTTTCAATCGCGGGGAGACCCAGTACTTC.

The chain carries TRBV28 and TRBJ2-7; 8 bases are shared with TRBD2. CDR3 length: 15 residues. The trim removed 3 bases at V and 3 bases at J, leaving 7 bases unmatched. CDR1 and CDR2 from the germline V gene are MDHEN and SYDVKM. The CDR3: CASSFSGTSIYEQYF. CDR3 DNA: TGTGCCAGCAGTTTTTCCGGGACTAGTATCTACGAGCAGTACTTC. Full variable domain (outside the CDR3, taken from reference TRBV28 and TRBJ2-7): DVKVTQSSRYLVKRTGEKVFLECVQDMDHENMFWYRQDPGLGLRLIYFSYDVKMKEKGDIPEGYSVSREKKERFSLILESASTNQTSMYLCASSFSGTSIYEQYFGPGTRLTVT.

The chain couples TRBV6-5 to TRBJ1-6; D is undetermined. Trimming took off 2 bases at V and 0 bases at J, with 8 bases between the two ends. Germline values: CDR1 MNHEY, CDR2 SVGAGI. The CDR3 runs 16 residues. In DNA, the CDR3 is TGTGCCAGCAGTTACACTCACAGCTCCTATAATTCACCCCTCCACTTT. Residues: CASSYTHSSYNSPLHF.

This clone has just a few counts. The chain couples TRBV11-2 to TRBJ2-2; the match to TRBD2 covers 8 bases. The CDR3 covers 15 residues. The trim removed 1 base at V and 6 bases at J, leaving 4 bases unmatched. Germline CDR1 is SGHAT and CDR2 is FQNNGV. CDR3 nucleotides: TGTGCCAGCAGCTTAGTTGGGACTAGTGCCGGGGAGCTGTTTTTT. It codes for CASSLVGTSAGELFF. The full variable domain, completed using reference TRBV11-2 and TRBJ2-2, is EAGVAQSPRYKIIEKRQSVAFWCNPISGHATLYWYQQILGQGPKLLIQFQNNGVVDDSQLPKDRFSAERLKGVDSTLKIQPAKLEDSAVYLCASSLVGTSAGELFFGEGSRLTVL.